This T cell receptor beta chain stems from a study of radiotherapy plus CTLA-4 blockade in lung cancer. This CDR3 is built from 16 residues. Germline loops: CDR1 SGHRS, CDR2 YFSETQ. The V gene lost 3 bases and the J gene lost 4 bases, with 19 bases spanning the gap. About this clone itself: The antigen is undetermined.

The study's findings and limits: Radiotherapy plus ipilimumab was followed by expansion in blood of tumor-derived TCR clones. Strongest reported response predictors: early blood clone changes and post-radiation interferon-beta.

The method was immunoSEQ multiplex PCR; TCRdb's version includes in-frame clones alone and lacks a portion of them. The repertoire holds 50,000 or so clones, with approximately 76% as singletons. The sequencing used peripheral blood, collected from a patient treated with radiotherapy plus ipilimumab. The chain employs TRBV5-1 and TRBJ1-2; D might be TRBD1 (5 bases). This TCR was recovered from a human donor with non-small cell lung cancer who had stable disease on radiotherapy plus ipilimumab. CDR3 amino acids: CASSSTAPTTFYGYTF. The CDR3 nucleotides are TGCGCCAGCAGCTCGACAGCGCCCACAACGTTCTATGGCTACACCTTC.